The 21 T cell receptor beta chains below were found in one sample sequenced in a study of metastatic and nonmetastatic thyroid tumors. TCRdb used MiXCR to call clones anew from the PCR reads. The data contain approximately 50,000 clones, roughly 20% of them singletons. Treatment of any kind had been given to no patient before thyroid surgery. Material for sequencing was blood. Every receptor here comes from a female donor with papillary thyroid cancer or a benign thyroid nodule (not recorded which). Some clones in this sample may be carry-over from other donors' samples.

V and J are TRBV7-3 and TRBJ2-7; TRBD2 matches 7 bases. Per germline, CDR1 SGHTA and CDR2 FQGTGA. The length of the CDR3 is 15 residues. The V segment lost 2 bases and the J segment 4 bases; nucleotides outside the gene matches: 8. CDR3 in amino acids: CASSLGTIGTYEQYF. CDR3 in DNA: TGTGCCAGCAGCTTAGGGACTATCGGTACTTACGAGCAGTACTTC.

As concerns this clone: This CDR3 fails to terminate in the conserved phenylalanine or tryptophan, so it likely reflects a read error. The CDR3 loop is CSSPVGPREQFC. The CDR3 DNA reads as TGCAGTTCCCCAGTCGGGCCTAGAGAGCAGTTCTGC. This rearrangement joins TRBV20-1 to TRBJ2-1; unclear D gene. Trimming cost V 8 bases and J 10 bases, with 18 bases left between them. Per germline, CDR1 DFQATT and CDR2 SNEGSKA (reference sequence). CDR3 length: 12 amino acids.

This clone was counted only a few times. A much more abundant neighbour one base away suggests this may be a read error. The chain couples TRBV19 to TRBJ2-1; 7 bases map to TRBD2. This CDR3 contains 14 residues. CDR1 and CDR2 (germline): LNHDA, SQIVND (reference sequence). CDR3 in DNA: TGTGCCAGTAGCAAAGGGGCTAGCGGCAATGAGAAGCTCTTC. This encodes CASSKGASGNEKLF. Full variable domain (rest looked up from reference TRBV19 and TRBJ2-1): DGGITQSPKYLFRKEGQNVTLSCEQNLNHDAMYWYRQDPGQGLRLIYYSQIVNDFQKGDIAEGYSVSREKKESFPLTVTSAQKNPTAFYLCASSKGASGNEKLFGPGTRLTVL.

This clone was counted many times. This chain links TRBV5-1 with TRBJ2-1; D tentatively fits TRBD1 or TRBD2 (5 bases each). The CDR3 loop spans 15 amino acids. Looked up from germline, CDR1 is SGHRS and CDR2 is YFSETQ. V shed 2 bases and J shed 5 bases, with 14 bases lying between them. In DNA form, the CDR3 reads TGCGCCAGCAGCTTTTCGGGGCACGGAAACAATGAGCAGTTCTTC. Protein: CASSFSGHGNNEQFF. Combining the CDR3 with reference TRBV5-1 and TRBJ2-1 gives the whole variable domain KAGVTQTPRYLIKTRGQQVTLSCSPISGHRSVSWYQQTPGQGLQFLFEYFSETQRNKGNFPGRFSGRQFSNSRSEMNVSTLELGDSALYLCASSFSGHGNNEQFFGPGTRLTVL.

Many counts were recorded for this clone. V and J are TRBV7-9 and TRBJ2-1; 7 nucleotides match TRBD2. Per germline, CDR1 SEHNR and CDR2 FQNEAQ (reference sequence). V lost 1 base, J lost 2 bases, and 8 bases stayed unmatched. CDR3 length: 17 amino acids. This CDR3 is CASSLGGAGVTYNEQFF. CDR3 bases: TGTGCCAGCAGCTTAGGTGGGGCGGGAGTCACCTACAATGAGCAGTTCTTC.

In regard to this clone: The junction does not match germline at one end; this may be a read error. The chain employs TRBV20-1 and TRBJ2-7; weak D call: TRBD1 (5 bases). Germline-derived CDR1 and CDR2 are DFQATT and SNEGSKA (reference sequence). The CDR3 totals 13 residues. The CDR3 here is CSDRDPGSDKQYF. The CDR3, as DNA: TGCAGTGATAGAGATCCAGGGTCTGACAAGCAGTACTTC.

V is TRBV19 and J is TRBJ1-6; D is uncertain. This CDR3 contains 13 residues. Germline CDR1 and CDR2: LNHDA and SQIVND (reference sequence). The CDR3 sequence is CATTTVDNSPLHF. CDR3 nucleotides: TGTGCAACTACAACTGTGGATAATTCACCCCTCCACTTT.

This clone was found a few times. A much larger clone lies one base from this, so it may be a read error. J is TRBJ2-2 and V is TRBV28; perhaps TRBD1 as D (5 bases). Germline CDR1 and CDR2: MDHEN and SYDVKM. V dropped 3 bases and J dropped 7 bases, with 12 bases sitting between them. The CDR3 is 14 amino acids. In DNA form, the CDR3 reads TGTGCCAGCAGTTTCTTCCAGGGAAACGGGGAGCTGTTTTTT. Its translation: CASSFFQGNGELFF.

There are a few counts of this clone. The chain is built from TRBV20-1 and TRBJ2-7; D is perhaps TRBD2 (6 bases). Trimming shortened V by 4 bases and J by 5 bases, and 21 bases separated the two germline ends. Germline V lookup: CDR1 DFQATT, CDR2 SNEGSKA (reference sequence). This CDR3 is 15 amino acids long. The CDR3 spells CSAIDPLAYGNEQYF. In DNA, the CDR3 is TGCAGTGCTATAGACCCGCTAGCGTATGGGAACGAGCAGTACTTC.

This clone occurred many times. The J gene is TRBJ1-3, the V gene TRBV15; D gene unclear. The V gene's germline CDR1 is LNHNV and CDR2 YYDKDF (reference sequence). The V gene lost 5 bases and the J gene lost 1 base, with 6 bases spanning the gap. The CDR3 extends over 13 amino acids. This CDR3 reads CATSWGSGNTIYF. As DNA, the CDR3 is TGTGCCACCAGCTGGGGATCTGGAAACACCATATATTTT.

This clone came up many times. The CDR3 DNA follows: TGTGCCAGTAGTATCGTTTCGCGTGGGGAGACCCAGTACTTC. Its translation: CASSIVSRGETQYF. V gene TRBV19 combines with J gene TRBJ2-5; the D is unclear. Germline V CDR1 and CDR2: LNHDA, SQIVND (reference sequence). V lost 3 bases to trimming and J lost 5 bases, with 13 bases between them. This CDR3 comprises 14 residues. The complete variable domain, with remaining parts taken from reference TRBV19 and TRBJ2-5, reads DGGITQSPKYLFRKEGQNVTLSCEQNLNHDAMYWYRQDPGQGLRLIYYSQIVNDFQKGDIAEGYSVSREKKESFPLTVTSAQKNPTAFYLCASSIVSRGETQYFGPGTRLLVL.

This clone was picked up many times. The chain uses TRBV3-1 and TRBJ1-2; 7 bases fit TRBD1. After removal of 3 bases from V and 0 bases from J, the junction contained 7 bases not matched to a gene. Germline V gene sequence: CDR1 LGHDT, CDR2 YNNKEL (reference sequence). CDR3 length: 16 residues. As DNA, the CDR3 is TGTGCCAGCAGCCAGCTTACAGGGGTAGCTAACTATGGCTACACCTTC. Residues: CASSQLTGVANYGYTF.

This clone was recorded a few times. At one of its ends the junction is not consistent with the germline gene, which may arise from a read error. The chain combines TRBV15 with TRBJ2-1; 15 positions agree with TRBD2. Germline values: CDR1 LNHNV, CDR2 YYDKDF (reference sequence). This CDR3 is 16 amino acids long. The CDR3 here is CATSREPGLAGGEQSF. Here the CDR3 DNA reads TGTGCCACCAGCAGAGAACCGGGACTAGCGGGAGGTGAGCAGTCCTTC.

This clone was recorded at least ten times. The chain uses TRBV30 and TRBJ1-2; 7 bases fit TRBD1. V trimming: 1 base; J trimming: 1 base; junction bases outside the gene matches: 9. CDR1 and CDR2 (germline): GTSNPN, SVGIG (reference sequence). The CDR3 length is 16 residues. The CDR3 loop reads CAWSARGTALNYGYTF. CDR3 DNA: TGTGCCTGGAGTGCACGAGGGACAGCTCTTAACTATGGCTACACCTTC. Based on the CDR3 plus reference TRBV30 and TRBJ1-2, the full variable domain is SQTIHQWPATLVQPVGSPLSLECTVEGTSNPNLYWYRQAAGRGLQLLFYSVGIGQISSEVPQNLSASRPQDRQFILSSKKLLLSDSGFYLCAWSARGTALNYGYTFGSGTRLTVV.

This clone has at least ten counts. Other nucleotide sequences from this sample produce the same CDR3. The chain has TRBV29-1 and TRBJ1-4, with D perhaps TRBD1 (5 bases). CDR1 is SQVTM, CDR2 ANQGSEA, per germline. The CDR3 covers 13 residues. Trimming pared 6 bases from V and 7 bases from J, leaving 15 bases between. In DNA form, the CDR3 reads TGCAGCGTGGGGGACGGAAGACCTGAAAAACTGTTTTTT. This sequence encodes CSVGDGRPEKLFF.

This clone has at least ten counts. The CDR3 sequence: CATSDPGLAGVREQFF. The CDR3 nucleotides read TGTGCCACCAGTGATCCTGGACTAGCGGGAGTTCGTGAGCAGTTCTTC. The genes are TRBV24-1 and TRBJ2-1; 13 positions agree with TRBD2. The germline V gene encodes CDR1 KGHDR and CDR2 SFDVKD. This CDR3 has 16 residues. J was trimmed by 9 bases and V by 3 bases; bases with no gene match: 7.

This clone occurred many times. The chain has TRBV2 and TRBJ1-4, with a weak D call TRBD1 (5 bases). CDR3 length: 13 amino acids. V lost 8 bases, J lost 8 bases, and 15 bases lay in between. Per the germline V gene, CDR1 is SNHLY and CDR2 is FYNNEI. The CDR3 bases are TGTGCCAGCGGGGACCTAGGACGGGAAAAACTGTTTTTT. Its protein is CASGDLGREKLFF. The full variable domain, rest sourced from reference TRBV2 and TRBJ1-4, is EPEVTQTPSHQVTQMGQEVILRCVPISNHLYFYWYRQILGQKVEFLVSFYNNEISEKSEIFDDQFSVERPDGSNFTLKIRSTKLEDSAMYFCASGDLGREKLFFGSGTQLSVL.

In its sample, this clone was seen many times. The chain links TRBV18 to TRBJ2-3; 12 nucleotides align to TRBD1. V trimming: 4 bases; J trimming: 6 bases; junction bases outside the gene matches: 2. From germline, CDR1 is KGHSH and CDR2 LQKENI. CDR3 length: 14 residues. The CDR3 bases are TGTGCCAGCTCACAGGGACAGGGGGCGGATACGCAGTATTTT. It yields the protein CASSQGQGADTQYF.

In its sample, this clone was seen many times. Other DNA sequences in the same sample also yield this CDR3. CDR3 region: CASRIGARDEQYF. CDR3 nucleotide sequence: TGCGCCAGCCGGATAGGGGCGCGGGACGAGCAGTACTTC. The V call is TRBV5-1, the J call TRBJ2-7, with D tentatively TRBD1 or TRBD2 (5 bases each). This CDR3 is built from 13 residues. Germline V gene data show CDR1 as SGHRS and CDR2 as YFSETQ. V shed 7 bases and J shed 5 bases, with 16 bases lying between them. The full variable domain, with the rest looked up from reference TRBV5-1 and TRBJ2-7, is KAGVTQTPRYLIKTRGQQVTLSCSPISGHRSVSWYQQTPGQGLQFLFEYFSETQRNKGNFPGRFSGRQFSNSRSEMNVSTLELGDSALYLCASRIGARDEQYFGPGTRLTVT.

The chain is built from TRBV5-1 and TRBJ2-3; D is perhaps TRBD1 or TRBD2 (5 bases each). The CDR3 spans 13 residues. Trimming took off 2 bases at V and 5 bases at J, with 9 bases between the two ends. CDR1 SGHRS and CDR2 YFSETQ come from the germline V gene. CDR3 residues: CASSFWGRDTQYF. The CDR3 DNA reads TGCGCCAGCAGCTTTTGGGGACGAGATACGCAGTATTTT.

This clone was seen a few times. A read error may explain this, as a much larger clone is one base away. The rearrangement links TRBV11-1 to TRBJ1-2; 8 nucleotides line up with TRBD1. Looked up from germline, CDR1 is SGHAT and CDR2 is FQDESV (reference sequence). With 5 bases clipped from V and 0 bases from J, the junction kept 8 bases outside the gene matches. This CDR3 is built from 16 residues. This chain's CDR3 is CASSRTGCFANYGYTF. The CDR3 coding sequence is TGTGCCAGCAGCCGGACAGGGTGCTTCGCTAACTATGGCTACACCTTC.